Below are 23 T cell receptor beta chains sequenced from a single sample in a study of OX40 agonist ivuxolimab in advanced cancers. Profiling relied on immunoSEQ multiplex PCR, and the TCRdb table lists in-frame clones only, not all of them. The data show 50,000 to 75,000 clones, approximately 89% seen once. Here the sequenced sample was CD4+ or CD8+ T cells sorted from blood, taken in a trial of the OX40 agonist ivuxolimab. The receptors come from an adult with an advanced solid tumor such as melanoma, head and neck, liver or kidney cancer.

The rearrangement links TRBV7-9 to TRBJ1-2; weak D call: TRBD1 (5 bases). CDR1 is SEHNR, CDR2 FQNEAQ, per germline (reference sequence). The CDR3 sequence is 15 residues long. V was cut by 1 base and J by 8 bases, with 17 bases left in between. The DNA for the CDR3 is TGTGCCAGCAGCTTAGATCCGTCGGGGGGACTGGGCTACACCTTC. Its translation is CASSLDPSGGLGYTF.

The chain recombines TRBV6-5 with TRBJ2-3; D possibly corresponds to TRBD2 (5 bases). The CDR3 covers 15 residues. The V end lost 6 bases, the J end lost 5 bases, and 18 bases lay between the germline ends. In germline, CDR1 is MNHEY, CDR2 SVGAGI. Here the CDR3 DNA reads TGTGCCAGCAGAACTCGGACTCCGGGTATAGATACGCAGTATTTT. This encodes CASRTRTPGIDTQYF.

The chain is built from TRBV9 and TRBJ1-2; D uncertain. The CDR3 contains 15 residues. Trimming pared 0 bases from V and 8 bases from J, leaving 17 bases between. Germline CDR1 and CDR2: SGDLS and YYNGEE. CDR3 in amino acids: CASSVAGITAWGYTF. In DNA form, the CDR3 reads TGTGCCAGCAGCGTAGCTGGTATAACAGCTTGGGGCTACACCTTC. Drawing the rest from reference TRBV9 and TRBJ1-2, the complete variable domain is DSGVTQTPKHLITATGQRVTLRCSPRSGDLSVYWYQQSLDQGLQFLIQYYNGEERAKGNILERFSAQQFPDLHSELNLSSLELGDSALYFCASSVAGITAWGYTFGSGTRLTVV.

This clone was seen only once. The chain links TRBV28 to TRBJ1-1; tentatively, D is TRBD1 (5 bases). The CDR3 extends over 14 amino acids. Germline CDR1 reads MDHEN; CDR2 reads SYDVKM. V lost 7 bases and J 2 bases, leaving 14 bases between the germline ends. The CDR3 loop is CASTWRGANTEAFF. CDR3 DNA: TGTGCCAGCACCTGGAGGGGCGCAAACACTGAAGCTTTCTTT.

The CDR3 protein is CASSTNLAVASTDTQYF. Written as DNA, the CDR3 is TGTGCCAGCAGTACTAATCTAGCGGTCGCTAGCACAGATACGCAGTATTTT. V is TRBV2 and J is TRBJ2-3; TRBD2 aligns across 7 bases. The germline gives CDR1 SNHLY, CDR2 FYNNEI. This CDR3 contains 17 residues. V lost 5 bases, J lost 0 bases, and 11 bases stayed unmatched.

V is TRBV19 and J is TRBJ1-6; D is possibly TRBD1 (6 bases). V lost 4 bases, J lost 8 bases, and 12 bases lay in between. The CDR3 totals 14 residues. Germline V lookup: CDR1 LNHDA, CDR2 SQIVND (reference sequence). CDR3 bases: TGTGCCAGTAGTACCACAGGGACCCATTCACCCCTCCACTTT. This translates into CASSTTGTHSPLHF.

The rearrangement links TRBV5-8 to TRBJ2-7; D uncertain. Per germline, CDR1 SGHTS and CDR2 YDEGEE. V shed 4 bases and J shed 7 bases, with 15 bases lying between them. The CDR3 spans 13 residues. In DNA form, the CDR3 reads TGTGCCAGCAGCCCGCCCTGGACCCCTGAGCAGTACTTC. This encodes CASSPPWTPEQYF.

This clone was recorded once. The genes are TRBV7-8 and TRBJ1-3; D may be TRBD1 (6 bases). Germline lookup yields CDR1 SGHVS and CDR2 FQNEAQ. The CDR3 has 15 amino acids. The ends were cut back, 3 bases at V and 0 bases at J, with 9 bases in the middle. DNA of the CDR3: TGTGCCAGCAGCTTGGGGGCTAGCTCTGGAAACACCATATATTTT. The encoded protein is CASSLGASSGNTIYF.

Note on this clone: This same CDR3 is encoded by further DNA sequences in the sample. This chain connects TRBV19 to TRBJ2-7; D may be TRBD1 (5 bases). CDR1 LNHDA and CDR2 SQIVND come from the germline V gene (reference sequence). V was pared by 3 bases and J by 5 bases, with 14 bases between. CDR3 size: 14 residues. The CDR3 bases are TGTGCCAGTAGTATCTCGCAGGGTGCCCACGAGCAGTACTTC. The encoded protein is CASSISQGAHEQYF.

The CDR3 is CASSTSTPGYTEAFF. The CDR3 nucleotides are TGTGCCAGCAGTACCTCTACCCCCGGCTACACTGAAGCTTTCTTT. The chain combines TRBV6-1 with TRBJ1-1, with no clear D. V lost 5 bases to trimming and J lost 3 bases, with 16 bases between them. Germline V gene sequence: CDR1 MNHNS, CDR2 SASEGT. CDR3 length: 15 residues.

The genes are TRBV5-6 and TRBJ1-1, with no clear D. CDR3 size: 11 residues. Per the germline V gene, CDR1 is SGHDT and CDR2 is YYEEEE. With 2 bases removed from V and 5 bases from J, the gap between germline ends came to 4 bases. The CDR3 bases are TGTGCCAGCAGCTTAGAGACTGAAGCTTTCTTT. Translated, it gives CASSLETEAFF.

The J gene is TRBJ2-3, the V gene TRBV6-1, with 9 bases fitting TRBD2. J lost 2 bases, V lost 7 bases, and 7 bases had no gene match. Looked up from germline, CDR1 is MNHNS and CDR2 is SASEGT. The CDR3 runs to 15 residues. This CDR3 reads CASIPLAGATDTQYF. The CDR3 nucleotides are TGTGCCAGCATTCCCTTAGCGGGGGCCACAGATACGCAGTATTTT.

This chain joins TRBV5-1 and TRBJ2-7, with 9 bases that match TRBD1. J lost 4 bases, V lost 0 bases, and 2 bases had no gene match. CDR1 is SGHRS and CDR2 is YFSETQ in the germline V gene. The CDR3 totals 14 residues. The CDR3 reads CASSLAGTGYEQYF. As DNA, the CDR3 is TGCGCCAGCAGCTTGGCCGGGACAGGGTACGAGCAGTACTTC.

This sequence joins TRBV15 and TRBJ2-1; D may correspond to TRBD1 or TRBD2 (5 bases each). The V end lost 6 bases, the J end lost 6 bases, and 9 bases lay between the germline ends. The germline CDR1 and CDR2 sequences are LNHNV and YYDKDF (reference sequence). CDR3 length: 12 amino acids. The CDR3 reads CATSPGTNEQFF. CDR3 nucleotide sequence: TGTGCCACCAGTCCCGGGACCAATGAGCAGTTCTTC.

The chain uses TRBV27 and TRBJ2-6; D is unresolved. Looked up from germline, CDR1 is MNHEY and CDR2 is SMNVEV (reference sequence). The CDR3 is 15 residues long. Trimming took off 6 bases at V and 0 bases at J, with 9 bases between the two ends. CDR3 amino acids: CASRTLGSGANVLTF. CDR3 in DNA: TGTGCCAGCAGGACCCTTGGCTCTGGGGCCAACGTCCTGACTTTC.

The rearrangement links TRBV10-1 to TRBJ2-1; D not certain. Trimming cost V 1 base and J 4 bases, with 5 bases left between them. The CDR3 is made up of 13 amino acids. Per the germline V gene, CDR1 is WNHNN and CDR2 is SYGVQD (reference sequence). The CDR3 protein is CASSEYRYNEQFF. The DNA of the CDR3 is TGCGCCAGCAGTGAGTACCGATACAATGAGCAGTTCTTC.

The chain combines TRBV11-2 with TRBJ1-1; 7 positions agree with TRBD1. The CDR3 totals 14 residues. The V segment lost 3 bases and the J segment 2 bases; nucleotides outside the gene matches: 3. Per the germline V gene, CDR1 is SGHAT and CDR2 is FQNNGV. The CDR3 protein is CASSFGDSNTEAFF. CDR3 in DNA: TGTGCCAGCAGCTTTGGGGACAGTAACACTGAAGCTTTCTTT. Supplemented by reference TRBV11-2 and TRBJ1-1, the full variable domain reads EAGVAQSPRYKIIEKRQSVAFWCNPISGHATLYWYQQILGQGPKLLIQFQNNGVVDDSQLPKDRFSAERLKGVDSTLKIQPAKLEDSAVYLCASSFGDSNTEAFFGQGTRLTVV.

This rearrangement joins TRBV7-9 to TRBJ1-5; D not certain. Germline assignment: CDR1 SEHNR and CDR2 FQNEAQ (reference sequence). The CDR3 is 12 residues long. V was clipped by 2 bases and J by 3 bases, with 2 bases between them. CDR3 nucleotide sequence: TGTGCCAGCAGCTTATTCAATCAGCCCCAGCATTTT. Translating gives CASSLFNQPQHF.

The chain has TRBV5-1 and TRBJ1-5; maybe TRBD1 (5 bases). Trimming removed 0 bases at V and 3 bases at J, with 7 bases between. Germline CDR1 reads SGHRS; CDR2 reads YFSETQ. This CDR3 region has 14 residues. The CDR3 sequence: CASSLEGLNQPQHF. The CDR3 nucleotides are TGCGCCAGCAGCTTGGAGGGACTCAATCAGCCCCAGCATTTT.

V and J are TRBV2 and TRBJ2-3; no clear D gene. CDR3 length: 16 residues. Germline values: CDR1 SNHLY, CDR2 FYNNEI. The V gene lost 1 base and the J gene lost 1 base, with 12 bases spanning the gap. Written as DNA, the CDR3 is TGTGCCAGCAGTGAAGTGGAAATGGTTGGCACAGATACGCAGTATTTT. Translating it yields CASSEVEMVGTDTQYF.

The chain recombines TRBV2 with TRBJ2-7; D could derive from TRBD1 or TRBD2 (5 bases each). The CDR3 covers 14 residues. The germline gives CDR1 SNHLY, CDR2 FYNNEI. The ends were cut back, 10 bases at V and 1 base at J, with 17 bases in the middle. CDR3 region: CATLGEQDSYEQYF. CDR3 coding DNA: TGTGCCACCCTGGGGGAACAGGATTCCTACGAGCAGTACTTC.

The V gene is TRBV5-8, the J gene TRBJ2-5; D is unclear. Germline V gives CDR1 SGHTS, CDR2 YDEGEE. V was trimmed by 2 bases and J by 1 base, leaving 9 bases between them. The CDR3 totals 14 residues. The CDR3 loop reads CASSFQDLQETQYF. The CDR3 bases are TGTGCCAGCAGCTTCCAAGACCTCCAAGAGACCCAGTACTTC.

Here the CDR3 reads CASSQPLAPDTQYF. CDR3 sequence (DNA): TGCGCCAGCAGTCAACCTCTAGCCCCAGATACGCAGTATTTT. The chain joins TRBV23-1 to TRBJ2-3; perhaps TRBD2 as D (5 bases). TRBV23-1 has ORF status, its function being uncertain. The V end was cut by 2 bases, the J end by 4 bases, with 10 bases between. CDR3 length: 14 residues.